The 4 T cell receptor beta chains listed next were all sequenced from one sample in a study of cytomegalovirus exposure and HLA in healthy donors. The PCR had 60 Vbeta and 13 Jbeta primers. Clones were read by immunoSEQ multiplex PCR, and TCRdb kept only the in-frame ones, dropping some. The data show about 150,000 clones, 63% seen once. Sequenced input: PBMCs. The receptors stem from a woman aged 55-70 years in good health and CMV-seropositive.

The chain carries TRBV9 and TRBJ2-3; weak D call: TRBD2 (5 bases). V dropped 3 bases and J dropped 2 bases, with 10 bases sitting between them. The length of the CDR3 is 14 residues. The V gene's germline CDR1 is SGDLS and CDR2 YYNGEE. The CDR3 DNA is TGTGCCAGCAGCGGTGGGAGAGCCACAGATACGCAGTATTTT. Translating gives CASSGGRATDTQYF.

V gene TRBV27 combines with J gene TRBJ2-5, with D possibly TRBD2 on 5 matching bases. The V end was cut by 6 bases, the J end by 2 bases, with 13 bases between. The germline CDR1 and CDR2 sequences are MNHEY and SMNVEV (reference sequence). The CDR3 is made up of 14 amino acids. The CDR3 bases are TGTGCCAGCAGCCCCTTTCGCGGGCAAGAGACCCAGTACTTC. Residues: CASSPFRGQETQYF.

This clone is a singleton in its sample. The genes are TRBV27 and TRBJ2-5, with a possible D match to TRBD1 (5 bases). The CDR3 loop spans 13 amino acids. V was clipped by 2 bases and J by 4 bases, with 8 bases between them. Germline V gene data show CDR1 as MNHEY and CDR2 as SMNVEV (reference sequence). For the CDR3, the DNA is TGTGCCAGCAGTTTACGCAGGGCAGAGACCCAGTACTTC. Amino acids: CASSLRRAETQYF.

J is TRBJ2-2 and V is TRBV2; D may be TRBD2 (5 bases). Germline CDR1 is SNHLY and CDR2 is FYNNEI. The CDR3 contains 14 residues. Trimming took off 5 bases at V and 5 bases at J, with 12 bases between the two ends. CDR3 loop: CASSPPRDTGELFF. In DNA form, the CDR3 reads TGTGCCAGCAGTCCTCCGAGGGATACCGGGGAGCTGTTTTTT.